The rows below give T cell receptor beta chains drawn from one sample of a study of regulatory and conventional T cells in RAG deficiency. Some clones are missing from TCRdb's copy, which holds only in-frame ones; the method was immunoSEQ multiplex PCR. The table has about 30,000 clones, 80% to 95% seen once; the top ten hold approximately 0.82%. These records were also assigned to another study, of regulatory T cells.

The sequencing sample was made of Tregs sorted from blood. The receptors come from a human donor in good health. The CDR3 runs from the conserved cysteine through the conserved F or W. D genes are given only for firm matches. Some rows mark clone size as missing; the rest say once, few, many or name a class of expanded clone.

TRBV5-5	.	TRBJ1-1	.	CASSLENRVGTEAFF	TGTGCCAGCAGCTTGGAAAACAGGGTGGGCACTGAAGCTTTCTTT
TRBV7-2	.	TRBJ2-3	TRBD2	CASSPRLAGERTRTDTQYF	TGTGCCAGCAGCCCCAGACTAGCGGGGGAAAGGACTCGCACAGATACGCAGTATTTT
TRBV4-1	.	TRBJ2-4	.	CASSQELVGLAKNIQYF	TGCGCCAGCAGCCAAGAGTTAGTTGGCTTAGCCAAAAACATTCAGTACTTC
TRBV5-4	.	TRBJ2-7	TRBD1	CASSPGTVREEQYF	TGTGCCAGCAGCCCCGGGACAGTTAGGGAAGAGCAGTACTTC
TRBV27	once	TRBJ1-5	.	CASSLFSRGNQPQHF	TGTGCCAGCAGTTTATTCTCCAGGGGAAATCAGCCCCAGCATTTT
TRBV23-1	once	TRBJ2-7	TRBD1	CASSQRDRGGFYEQYF	TGCGCCAGCAGTCAAAGAGACAGGGGGGGTTTCTACGAGCAGTACTTC
TRBV5-1	.	TRBJ2-2	.	CASSLGAANTGELFF	TGCGCCAGCAGCTTGGGGGCGGCGAACACCGGGGAGCTGTTTTTT
TRBV28	.	TRBJ1-6	TRBD1	CASSVIRDRNSPLHF	TGTGCCAGCAGCGTCATCCGGGACAGAAATTCACCCCTCCACTTT
TRBV7-8	.	TRBJ2-1	TRBD2	CASSKREGSYNEQFF	TGTGCCAGCAGTAAGCGGGAAGGATCCTACAATGAGCAGTTCTTC
TRBV9	.	TRBJ1-3	.	CASSSRDIGGTIYF	TGTGCCAGCAGCTCCCGGGACATAGGCGGCACCATATATTTT
TRBV19	.	TRBJ1-5	TRBD1	CATARTGSNQPQHF	TGTGCCACCGCGAGGACAGGGAGCAATCAGCCCCAGCATTTT
TRBV7-9	.	TRBJ2-2	.	CASSFQGFTGELFF	TGTGCCAGCAGCTTTCAGGGGTTCACCGGGGAGCTGTTTTTT
TRBV6-4	.	TRBJ2-3	TRBD2	CASSDSGGEKPDTQYF	TGTGCCAGCAGTGACTCCGGGGGGGAAAAACCAGATACGCAGTATTTT
TRBV11-2	.	TRBJ1-1	TRBD1	CASSPAGTGWGNTEAFF	TGTGCCAGCAGCCCAGCCGGGACAGGGTGGGGGAACACTGAAGCTTTCTTT
TRBV4-2	.	TRBJ1-1	.	CASSQDPAPTGGGEAFF	TGTGCCAGCAGCCAAGATCCAGCCCCGACAGGAGGGGGTGAAGCTTTCTTT
TRBV5-6	.	TRBJ1-4	.	CASSLRLGAGGNEKLFF	TGTGCCAGCAGCTTGCGTCTCGGGGCCGGGGGAAATGAAAAACTGTTTTTT
TRBV9	.	TRBJ2-1	TRBD1	CASSPDRVQGEQFF	TGTGCCAGCAGCCCAGACAGGGTACAAGGTGAGCAGTTCTTC
TRBV6-6	once	TRBJ1-2	.	CASMGGPHYGYTF	TGTGCCAGCATGGGGGGCCCCCACTATGGCTACACCTTC
TRBV5-1	once	TRBJ2-3	.	CASKENPDTQYF	TGCGCCAGCAAGGAAAATCCAGATACGCAGTATTTT
TRBV29-1	.	TRBJ2-7	.	CSVEDHVYEQYF	TGCAGCGTTGAAGATCATGTCTACGAGCAGTACTTC